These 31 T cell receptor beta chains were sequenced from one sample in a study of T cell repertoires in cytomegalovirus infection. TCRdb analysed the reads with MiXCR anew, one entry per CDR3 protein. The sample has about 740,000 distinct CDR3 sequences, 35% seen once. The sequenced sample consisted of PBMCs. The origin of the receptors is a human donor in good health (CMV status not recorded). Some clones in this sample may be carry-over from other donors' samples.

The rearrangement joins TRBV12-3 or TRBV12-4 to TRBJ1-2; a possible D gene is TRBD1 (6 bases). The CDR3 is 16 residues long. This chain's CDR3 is CAQPRDTEGIDYGYTF. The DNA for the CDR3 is TGTGCTCAACCACGGGACACCGAAGGAATTGACTATGGCTACACCTTC.

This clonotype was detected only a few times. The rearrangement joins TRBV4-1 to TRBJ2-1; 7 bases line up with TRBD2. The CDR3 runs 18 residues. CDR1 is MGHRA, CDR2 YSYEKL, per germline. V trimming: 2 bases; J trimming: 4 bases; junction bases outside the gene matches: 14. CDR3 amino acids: CASSQRGGSGGLYNEQFF. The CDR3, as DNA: TGCGCCAGCAGCCAACGGGGCGGGAGCGGAGGGCTATACAATGAGCAGTTCTTC.

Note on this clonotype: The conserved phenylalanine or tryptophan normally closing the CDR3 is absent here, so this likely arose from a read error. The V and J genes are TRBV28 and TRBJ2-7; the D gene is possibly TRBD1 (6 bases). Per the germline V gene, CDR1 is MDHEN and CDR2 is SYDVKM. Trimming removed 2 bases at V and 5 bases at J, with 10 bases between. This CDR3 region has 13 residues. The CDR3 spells CASSLQGRDEQYL. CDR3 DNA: TGTGCCAGCAGTTTACAGGGGCGGGACGAGCAGTACTTA.

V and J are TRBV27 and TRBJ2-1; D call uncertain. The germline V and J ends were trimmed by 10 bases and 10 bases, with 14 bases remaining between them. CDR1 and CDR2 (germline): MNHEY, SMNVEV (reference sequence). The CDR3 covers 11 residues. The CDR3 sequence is CATQSAREQFF. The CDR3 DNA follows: TGTGCCACCCAGAGCGCGAGAGAGCAGTTCTTC.

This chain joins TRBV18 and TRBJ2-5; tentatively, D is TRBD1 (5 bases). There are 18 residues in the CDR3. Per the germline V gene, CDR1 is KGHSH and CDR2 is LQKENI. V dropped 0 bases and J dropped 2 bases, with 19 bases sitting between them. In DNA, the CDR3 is TGTGCCAGCTCACCACCAGGGGCACTCAAAATTCTTCAAGAGACCCAGTACTTC. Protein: CASSPPGALKILQETQYF.

The CDR3 DNA follows: TGTGCCAGAGGGCGTAGCAGACCAAGCACAGATACGCAGTATTTT. Translated: CARGRSRPSTDTQYF. The V call is TRBV6-5, the J call TRBJ2-3; D remains unclear. There are 15 residues in the CDR3. Per the germline V gene, CDR1 is MNHEY and CDR2 is SVGAGI. V gave up 9 bases and J gave up 0 bases, with 16 bases separating them.

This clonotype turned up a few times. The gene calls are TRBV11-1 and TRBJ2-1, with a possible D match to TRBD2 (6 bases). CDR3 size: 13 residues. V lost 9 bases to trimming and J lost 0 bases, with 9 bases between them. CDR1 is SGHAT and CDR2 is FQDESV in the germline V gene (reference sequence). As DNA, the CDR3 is TGTGCCAGTAGGACTATCTCCTACAATGAGCAGTTCTTC. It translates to CASRTISYNEQFF. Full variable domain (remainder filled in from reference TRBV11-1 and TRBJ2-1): EAEVAQSPRYKITEKSQAVAFWCDPISGHATLYWYRQILGQGPELLVQFQDESVVDDSQLPKDRFSAERLKGVDSTLKIQPAELGDSAMYLCASRTISYNEQFFGPGTRLTVL.

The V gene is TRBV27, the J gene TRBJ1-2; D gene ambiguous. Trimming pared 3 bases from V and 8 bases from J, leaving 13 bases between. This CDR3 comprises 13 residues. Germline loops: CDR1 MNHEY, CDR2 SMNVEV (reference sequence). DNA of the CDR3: TGTGCCAGCAGTTTTCGAGGGTTACAGGGCTACACCTTC. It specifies CASSFRGLQGYTF.

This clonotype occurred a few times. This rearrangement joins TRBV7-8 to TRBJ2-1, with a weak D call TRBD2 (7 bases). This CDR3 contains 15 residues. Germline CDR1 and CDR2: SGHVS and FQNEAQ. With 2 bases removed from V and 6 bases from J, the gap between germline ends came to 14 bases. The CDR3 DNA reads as TGTGCCAGCAGCTTAAAGCTGGGGGGGGCCAATGAGCAGTTCTTC. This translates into CASSLKLGGANEQFF.

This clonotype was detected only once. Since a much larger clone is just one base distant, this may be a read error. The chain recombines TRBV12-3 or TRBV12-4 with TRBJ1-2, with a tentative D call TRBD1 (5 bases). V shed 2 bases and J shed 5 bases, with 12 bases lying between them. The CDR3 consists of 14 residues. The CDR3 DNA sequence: TGTGCCAGCAGTTTATCCGGACACCTGTATGGCTACACCTTC. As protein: CASSLSGHLYGYTF.

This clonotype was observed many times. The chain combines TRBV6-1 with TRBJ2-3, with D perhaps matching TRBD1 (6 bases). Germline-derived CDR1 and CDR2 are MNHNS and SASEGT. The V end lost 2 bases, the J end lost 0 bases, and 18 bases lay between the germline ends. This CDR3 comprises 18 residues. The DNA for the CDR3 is TGTGCCAGCAGTGAATTCCCGGCCGGACAGTCTAGCACAGATACGCAGTATTTT. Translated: CASSEFPAGQSSTDTQYF.

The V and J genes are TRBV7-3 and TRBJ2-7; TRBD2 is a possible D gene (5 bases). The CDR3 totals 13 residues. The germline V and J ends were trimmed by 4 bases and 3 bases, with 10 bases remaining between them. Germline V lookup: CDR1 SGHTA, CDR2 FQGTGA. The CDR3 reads CASSSGLDYEQYF. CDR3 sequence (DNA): TGTGCCAGCAGCTCTGGACTTGACTACGAGCAGTACTTC.

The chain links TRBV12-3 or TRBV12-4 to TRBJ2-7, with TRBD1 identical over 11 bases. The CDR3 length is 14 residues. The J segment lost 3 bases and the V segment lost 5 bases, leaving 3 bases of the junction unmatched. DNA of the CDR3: TGTGCCAGCAGTGGGGACAGGGGGATCTACGAGCAGTACTTC. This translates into CASSGDRGIYEQYF.

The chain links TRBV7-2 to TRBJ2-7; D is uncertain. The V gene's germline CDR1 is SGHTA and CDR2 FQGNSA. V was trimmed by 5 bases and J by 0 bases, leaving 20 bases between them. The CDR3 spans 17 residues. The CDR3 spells CASSRREDDPLSYEQYF. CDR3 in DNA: TGTGCCAGCAGCCGCAGAGAAGATGACCCGCTCTCCTACGAGCAGTACTTC.

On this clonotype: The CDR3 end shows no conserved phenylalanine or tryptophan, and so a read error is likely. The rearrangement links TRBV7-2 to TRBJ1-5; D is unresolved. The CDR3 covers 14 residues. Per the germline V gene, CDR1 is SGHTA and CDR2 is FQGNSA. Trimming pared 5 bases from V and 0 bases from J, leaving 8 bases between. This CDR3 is CASSTGGSNQPQHL. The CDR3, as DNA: TGTGCCAGCAGCACCGGAGGTAGCAATCAGCCCCAGCATTTG.

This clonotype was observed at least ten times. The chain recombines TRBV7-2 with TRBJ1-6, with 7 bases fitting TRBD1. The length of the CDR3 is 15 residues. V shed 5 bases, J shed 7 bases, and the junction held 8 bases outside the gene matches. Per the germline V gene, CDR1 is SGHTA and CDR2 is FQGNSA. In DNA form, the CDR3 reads TGTGCCAGCAGCAGGACCGGGACAGTAAATTCACCCCTCCACTTT. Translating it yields CASSRTGTVNSPLHF. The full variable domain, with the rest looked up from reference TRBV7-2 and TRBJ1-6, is GAGVSQSPSNKVTEKGKDVELRCDPISGHTALYWYRQSLGQGLEFLIYFQGNSAPDKSGLPSDRFSAERTGGSVSTLTIQRTQQEDSAVYLCASSRTGTVNSPLHFGNGTRLTVT.

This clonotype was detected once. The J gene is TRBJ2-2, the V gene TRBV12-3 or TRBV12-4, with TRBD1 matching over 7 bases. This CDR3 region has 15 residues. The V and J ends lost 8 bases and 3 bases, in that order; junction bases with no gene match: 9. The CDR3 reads CASRSQGVDTGELFF. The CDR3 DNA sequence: TGTGCCAGCCGCTCTCAGGGGGTGGACACCGGGGAGCTGTTTTTT.

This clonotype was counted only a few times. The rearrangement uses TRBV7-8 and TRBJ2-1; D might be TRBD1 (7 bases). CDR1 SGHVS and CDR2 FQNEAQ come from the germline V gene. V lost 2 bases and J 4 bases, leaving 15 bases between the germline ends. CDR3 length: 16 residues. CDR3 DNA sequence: TGTGCCAGCAGCTTATTCCAGGGGGGCCCTTACAATGAGCAGTTCTTC. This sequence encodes CASSLFQGGPYNEQFF.

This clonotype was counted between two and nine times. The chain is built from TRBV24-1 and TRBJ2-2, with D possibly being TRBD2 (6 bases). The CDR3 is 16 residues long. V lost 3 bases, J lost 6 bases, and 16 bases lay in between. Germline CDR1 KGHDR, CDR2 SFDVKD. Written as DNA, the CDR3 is TGTGCCACCAGTGATCGACTTGGGAGGATGGCCGGGGAGCTGTTTTTT. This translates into CATSDRLGRMAGELFF.

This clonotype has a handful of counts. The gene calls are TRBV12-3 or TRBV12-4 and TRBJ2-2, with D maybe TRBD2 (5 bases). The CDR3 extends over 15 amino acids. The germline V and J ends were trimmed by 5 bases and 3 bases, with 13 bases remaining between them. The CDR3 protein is CASSPSSLYTGELFF. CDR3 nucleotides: TGTGCCAGCAGTCCATCTAGCCTGTACACCGGGGAGCTGTTTTTT.

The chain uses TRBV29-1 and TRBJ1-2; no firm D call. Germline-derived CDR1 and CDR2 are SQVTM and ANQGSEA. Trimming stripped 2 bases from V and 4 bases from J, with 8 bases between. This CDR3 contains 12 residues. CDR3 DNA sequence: TGCAGCGTTGAAAAGGTGGTCTATGGCTACACCTTC. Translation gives CSVEKVVYGYTF. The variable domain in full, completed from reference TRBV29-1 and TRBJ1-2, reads SAVISQKPSRDICQRGTSLTIQCQVDSQVTMMFWYRQQPGQSLTLIATANQGSEATYESGFVIDKFPISRPNLTFSTLTVSNMSPEDSSIYLCSVEKVVYGYTFGSGTRLTVV.

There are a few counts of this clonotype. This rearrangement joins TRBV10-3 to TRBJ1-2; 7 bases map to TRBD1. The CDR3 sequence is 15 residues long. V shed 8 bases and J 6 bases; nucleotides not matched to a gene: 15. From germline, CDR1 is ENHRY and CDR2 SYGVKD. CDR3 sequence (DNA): TGTGCCATCGGGACGGGCCAAGACAGGGCCGATGGCTACACCTTC. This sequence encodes CAIGTGQDRADGYTF.

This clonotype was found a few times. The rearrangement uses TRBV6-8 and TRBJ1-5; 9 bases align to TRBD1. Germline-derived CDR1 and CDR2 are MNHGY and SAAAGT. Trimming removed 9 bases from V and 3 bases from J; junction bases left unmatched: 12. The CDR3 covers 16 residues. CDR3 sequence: CASFNGTGQVNQPQHF. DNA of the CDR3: TGTGCCAGTTTTAACGGGACAGGGCAAGTCAATCAGCCCCAGCATTTT.

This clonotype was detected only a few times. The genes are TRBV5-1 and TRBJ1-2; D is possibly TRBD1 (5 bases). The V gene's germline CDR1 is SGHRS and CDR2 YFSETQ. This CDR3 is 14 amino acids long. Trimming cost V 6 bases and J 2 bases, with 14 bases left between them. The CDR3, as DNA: TGCGCCAGCACCCCCGGCGGGGGAAACTATGGCTACACCTTC. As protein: CASTPGGGNYGYTF.

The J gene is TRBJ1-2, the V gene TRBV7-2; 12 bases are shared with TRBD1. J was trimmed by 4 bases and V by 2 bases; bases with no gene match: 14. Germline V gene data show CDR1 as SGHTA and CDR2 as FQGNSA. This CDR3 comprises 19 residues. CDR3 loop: CASSLIPTGTGGAGYGYTF. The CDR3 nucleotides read TGTGCCAGCAGCTTAATTCCGACCGGGACAGGGGGCGCGGGCTATGGCTACACCTTC.

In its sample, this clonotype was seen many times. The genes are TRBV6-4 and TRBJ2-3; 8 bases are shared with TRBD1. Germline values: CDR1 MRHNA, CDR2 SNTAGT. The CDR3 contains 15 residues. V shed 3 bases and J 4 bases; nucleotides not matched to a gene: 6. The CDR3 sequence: CASSDSQGGADTQYF. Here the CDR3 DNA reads TGTGCCAGCAGTGATTCACAGGGGGGCGCAGATACGCAGTATTTT.

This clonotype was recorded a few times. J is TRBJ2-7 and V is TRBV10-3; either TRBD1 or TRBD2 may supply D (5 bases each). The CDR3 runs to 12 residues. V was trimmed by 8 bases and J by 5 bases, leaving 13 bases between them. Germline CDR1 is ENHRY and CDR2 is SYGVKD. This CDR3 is CAIGTGRNEQYF. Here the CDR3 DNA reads TGTGCCATCGGGACGGGAAGGAACGAGCAGTACTTC.

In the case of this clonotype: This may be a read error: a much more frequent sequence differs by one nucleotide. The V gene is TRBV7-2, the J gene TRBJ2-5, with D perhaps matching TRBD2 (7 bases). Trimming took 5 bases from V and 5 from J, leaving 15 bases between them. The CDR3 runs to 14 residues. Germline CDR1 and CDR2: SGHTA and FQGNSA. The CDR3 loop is CASSQLGGPETQYF. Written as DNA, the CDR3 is TGTGCCAGCAGCCAACTGGGGGGGCCCGAGACCCAGTACTTC. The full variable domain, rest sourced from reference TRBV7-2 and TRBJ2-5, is GAGVSQSPSNKVTEKGKDVELRCDPISGHTALYWYRQSLGQGLEFLIYFQGNSAPDKSGLPSDRFSAERTGGSVSTLTIQRTQQEDSAVYLCASSQLGGPETQYFGPGTRLLVL.

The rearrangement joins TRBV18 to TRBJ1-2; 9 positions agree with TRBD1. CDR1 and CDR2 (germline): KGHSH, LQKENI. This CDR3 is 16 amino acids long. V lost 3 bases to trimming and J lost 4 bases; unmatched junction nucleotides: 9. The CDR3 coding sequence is TGTGCCAGCTCACCGTTCGGGGACAGGGACCTCTATGGCTACACCTTC. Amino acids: CASSPFGDRDLYGYTF.

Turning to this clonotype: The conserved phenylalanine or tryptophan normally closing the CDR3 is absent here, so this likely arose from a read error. The CDR3 is CASSLWQYNSPLHC. As DNA, the CDR3 is TGTGCCAGCAGCTTATGGCAGTATAATTCACCCCTCCACTGT. V and J are TRBV7-8 and TRBJ1-6, with D unclear. From germline, CDR1 is SGHVS and CDR2 FQNEAQ. CDR3 length: 14 amino acids. Trimming took 2 bases from V and 4 from J, leaving 6 bases between them.

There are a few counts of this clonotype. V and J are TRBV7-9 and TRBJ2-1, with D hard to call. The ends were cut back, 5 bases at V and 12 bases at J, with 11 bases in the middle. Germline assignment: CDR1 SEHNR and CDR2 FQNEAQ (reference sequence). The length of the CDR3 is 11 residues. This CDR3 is CASSPVEGQFF. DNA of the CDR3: TGTGCCAGCAGCCCAGTCGAAGGGCAGTTCTTC.